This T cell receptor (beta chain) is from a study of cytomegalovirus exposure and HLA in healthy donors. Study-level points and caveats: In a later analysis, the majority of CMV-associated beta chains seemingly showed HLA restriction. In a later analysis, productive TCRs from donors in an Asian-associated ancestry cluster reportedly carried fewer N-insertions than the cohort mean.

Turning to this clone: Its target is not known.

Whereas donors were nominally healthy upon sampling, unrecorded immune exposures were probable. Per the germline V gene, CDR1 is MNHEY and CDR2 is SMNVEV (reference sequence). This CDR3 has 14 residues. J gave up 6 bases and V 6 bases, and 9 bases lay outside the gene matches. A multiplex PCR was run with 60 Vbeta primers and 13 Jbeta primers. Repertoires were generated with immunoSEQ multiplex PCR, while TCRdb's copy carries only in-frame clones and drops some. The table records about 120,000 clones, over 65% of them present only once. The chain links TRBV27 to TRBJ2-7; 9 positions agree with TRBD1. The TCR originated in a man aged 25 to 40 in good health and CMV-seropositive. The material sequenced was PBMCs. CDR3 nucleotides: TGTGCCAGCAGCGCGGGACAGGGAATAGGCGAGCAGTACTTC. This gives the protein CASSAGQGIGEQYF.